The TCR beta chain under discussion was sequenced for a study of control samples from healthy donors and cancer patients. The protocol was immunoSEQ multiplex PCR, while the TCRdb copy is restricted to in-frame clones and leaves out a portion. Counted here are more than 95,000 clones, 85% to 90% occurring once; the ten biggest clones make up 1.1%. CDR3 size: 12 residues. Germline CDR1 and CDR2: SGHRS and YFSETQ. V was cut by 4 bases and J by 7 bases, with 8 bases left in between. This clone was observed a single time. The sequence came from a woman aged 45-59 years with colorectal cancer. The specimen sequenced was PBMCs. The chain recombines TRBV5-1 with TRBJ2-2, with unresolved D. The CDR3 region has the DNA TGCGCCAGCAGCGCAGACGGCGGGGAGCTGTTTTTT. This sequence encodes CASSADGGELFF. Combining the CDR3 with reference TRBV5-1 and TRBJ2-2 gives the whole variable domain KAGVTQTPRYLIKTRGQQVTLSCSPISGHRSVSWYQQTPGQGLQFLFEYFSETQRNKGNFPGRFSGRQFSNSRSEMNVSTLELGDSALYLCASSADGGELFFGEGSRLTVL.